These T cell receptor beta chains were read from a single sample in a study of control samples from healthy donors and cancer patients. Some clones are missing from TCRdb's copy, which holds only in-frame ones; the method was immunoSEQ multiplex PCR. Here the sample spans 150,000 to 200,000 clones, 94% being singletons. The specimen sequenced was blood. The source of these receptors is a woman between 18 and 30 years old in good health. The CDR3 runs from the conserved cysteine through the conserved F or W. Fields, in order: J gene, V gene, clone size, D gene, CDR3 protein, CDR3 DNA. A D gene is named only where the DNA matches it firmly. Where a row states a size, it is once, few, many or the class of an expanded clone; other rows omit it.

TRBJ2-5,TRBV13,.,.,CASSPLGRRAGEETQYF,TGTGCCAGCAGCCCACTTGGCCGCAGGGCGGGCGAAGAGACCCAGTACTTC
TRBJ1-4,TRBV5-1,once,.,CASSRRNPNEKLFF,TGCGCCAGCAGCCGACGGAACCCTAATGAAAAACTGTTTTTT
TRBJ2-1,TRBV2,.,.,CATRTPRRVGVYNEQFF,TGTGCCACCAGGACCCCCCGCCGGGTGGGGGTCTACAATGAGCAGTTCTTC
TRBJ1-1,TRBV29-1,.,.,CSVRIRQENTEAFF,TGCAGCGTCAGAATACGACAGGAGAACACTGAAGCTTTCTTT
TRBJ1-4,TRBV11-3,.,.,CASSPWWGAANEKLFF,TGTGCCAGCAGCCCCTGGTGGGGCGCAGCTAATGAAAAACTGTTTTTT
TRBJ2-6,TRBV15,.,.,CATSRGPRGSNSGANVLTF,TGTGCCACCAGCAGAGGACCACGGGGATCTAACTCTGGGGCCAACGTCCTGACTTTC
TRBJ1-1,TRBV18,.,.,CASSWEGMNTEAFF,TGTGCCAGCTCCTGGGAGGGAATGAACACTGAAGCTTTCTTT
TRBJ1-3,TRBV28,.,.,CASSLDGSGNTIYF,TGTGCCAGCAGTTTAGACGGCTCTGGAAACACCATATATTTT
TRBJ2-1,TRBV9,.,TRBD1,CASSIGTGGGSEQFF,TGTGCCAGCAGCATCGGGACAGGGGGCGGAAGTGAGCAGTTCTTC
TRBJ1-1,TRBV6-5,once,.,CASRGSLSEAFF,TGTGCCAGCAGGGGCTCACTCTCTGAAGCTTTCTTT
TRBJ1-2,TRBV7-8,.,.,CASSLGSRPRGYGYTF,TGTGCCAGCAGCTTAGGTAGTCGGCCTCGAGGCTATGGCTACACCTTC
TRBJ2-7,TRBV5-1,.,TRBD2,CASSPMTSGIYEQYF,TGCGCCAGCAGCCCCATGACTAGCGGGATCTACGAGCAGTACTTC
TRBJ1-3,TRBV3-1/TRBV3-2,.,.,CASGWGGNTIYF,TGTGCCAGTGGGTGGGGTGGAAACACCATATATTTT
TRBJ2-1,TRBV24-1,.,TRBD2,CATSDGGLAGREQFF,TGTGCCACCAGTGATGGGGGACTAGCGGGGAGAGAGCAGTTCTTC
TRBJ1-1,TRBV7-9,.,TRBD1,CASRRLQGAETEAFF,TGTGCCAGCAGGCGCTTACAGGGGGCGGAAACTGAAGCTTTCTTT
TRBJ2-5,TRBV18,.,TRBD2,CASSPVASGVPSTETQYF,TGTGCCAGCTCACCAGTGGCTAGCGGGGTCCCCTCCACCGAGACCCAGTACTTC
TRBJ1-5,TRBV18,.,.,CATEQGMGQPQHF,TGTGCCACCGAACAGGGAATGGGGCAGCCCCAGCATTTT
TRBJ1-1,TRBV12-3/TRBV12-4,.,.,CASTSGTEAFF,TGTGCCAGCACTTCGGGGACTGAAGCTTTCTTT
TRBJ2-5,TRBV5-1,once,.,CASSLVVGGKQETQYF,TGCGCCAGCAGCTTGGTGGTCGGGGGTAAACAAGAGACCCAGTACTTC
TRBJ1-2,TRBV6-5,.,.,CASKAGNYGYTF,TGTGCCAGCAAAGCGGGGAACTATGGCTACACCTTC
TRBJ1-1,TRBV11-2,.,.,CASSLSAGVPQAFF,TGTGCCAGCAGCTTAAGTGCAGGGGTTCCCCAAGCTTTCTTT
TRBJ2-5,TRBV9,.,TRBD2,CASSVGGQETQYF,TGTGCCAGCAGCGTGGGGGGGCAAGAGACCCAGTACTTC
TRBJ1-3,TRBV5-6,.,.,CASSPGSTGNTIYF,TGTGCCAGCAGCCCTGGGTCCACTGGAAACACCATATATTTT
TRBJ2-7,TRBV7-8,.,TRBD1,CASSYFPGTGYEQYF,TGTGCCAGCAGTTACTTCCCCGGGACAGGGTACGAGCAGTACTTC
TRBJ2-7,TRBV5-1,.,.,CASRGVAASYEQYF,TGCGCCAGCCGAGGGGTAGCGGCTTCCTACGAGCAGTACTTC
TRBJ1-1,TRBV28,.,.,CASIPGGAGTEAFF,TGTGCCAGCATCCCGGGGGGGGCGGGAACTGAAGCTTTCTTT
TRBJ2-3,TRBV5-1,once,.,CASSLDQPTDTQYF,TGCGCCAGCAGCCTGGACCAACCCACAGATACGCAGTATTTT
TRBJ1-1,TRBV12-2,.,.,CASRFGQPGNEAFF,TGTGCAAGTCGCTTTGGACAGCCAGGAAATGAAGCTTTCTTT
TRBJ2-3,TRBV7-2,.,TRBD2,CASRSQAGGPTDTQYF,TGTGCCAGCAGGTCTCAAGCGGGAGGGCCAACAGATACGCAGTATTTT
TRBJ1-2,TRBV6-2/TRBV6-3,.,.,CASSYGTKGYTF,TGTGCCAGCAGTTACGGGACAAAGGGCTACACCTTC
TRBJ2-2,TRBV2,.,.,CASTTGTYGAGELFF,TGTGCCAGCACTACCGGGACCTACGGGGCCGGGGAGCTGTTTTTT
TRBJ2-3,TRBV7-3,.,TRBD2,CASSSSGGIDTQYF,TGTGCCAGCAGCTCATCGGGGGGGATAGATACGCAGTATTTT
TRBJ1-2,TRBV9,.,.,CASSGLDSYTF,TGTGCCAGCAGCGGCCTTGATAGCTACACCTTC
TRBJ2-3,TRBV5-5,.,.,CASSFPPGTDGTDTQYF,TGTGCCAGCAGCTTCCCACCTGGGACGGATGGCACAGATACGCAGTATTTT
TRBJ1-2,TRBV29-1,.,TRBD1,CSVEADRRRGGYTF,TGCAGCGTTGAAGCGGACAGGCGAAGGGGTGGCTACACCTTC
TRBJ2-2,TRBV19,once,.,CASSTDRPLTNTGELFF,TGTGCCAGTAGTACAGACAGGCCCTTAACGAACACCGGGGAGCTGTTTTTT
TRBJ2-5,TRBV4-1,.,TRBD2,CASSRTTGASGRGETQYF,TGCGCCAGCAGCCGAACGACCGGCGCTAGCGGGAGGGGTGAGACCCAGTACTTC
TRBJ1-4,TRBV24-1,.,.,CATSDRGAGEKLFF,TGTGCCACCAGTGATAGGGGGGCAGGTGAAAAACTGTTTTTT
TRBJ1-1,TRBV5-5,.,.,CASSGVPSSGTEAFF,TGTGCCAGCAGTGGGGTCCCTAGCTCTGGCACTGAAGCTTTCTTT
TRBJ2-5,TRBV7-2,.,.,CASSLGGRGGRETQYF,TGTGCCAGCAGCTTAGGTGGTAGGGGGGGGCGAGAGACCCAGTACTTC
TRBJ2-2,TRBV19,.,TRBD1,CASSTTGDGELFF,TGTGCCAGTAGTACGACAGGGGACGGGGAGCTGTTTTTT